Below are 29 T cell receptor beta chains sequenced from a single sample in a study of response to subunit inactivated influenza vaccine. TCRdb re-derived calls from the RT-PCR reads in MiXCR, one entry per CDR3 protein. Counted here are hundreds of thousands of distinct CDR3 sequences, approximately 17% occurring once; the ten biggest clones make up approximately 10%. The specimen was PBMCs from blood, collected roughly 5 days after vaccination. These receptors were obtained from a man aged 45-65 years who received an inactivated influenza vaccine.

The chain uses TRBV12-3 or TRBV12-4 and TRBJ2-4; perhaps TRBD1 as D (6 bases). The CDR3 is 18 residues long. The V end lost 3 bases, the J end lost 2 bases, and 20 bases lay between the germline ends. CDR3 residues: CASSLSFRAGASKNIQYF. CDR3 in DNA: TGTGCCAGCAGTTTGTCGTTTCGGGCAGGGGCGTCCAAAAACATTCAGTACTTC.

This chain joins TRBV5-5 and TRBJ2-5, with a tentative D call TRBD1 (5 bases). This CDR3 has 16 amino acids. CDR1 and CDR2 from the germline V gene are SGHKS and YYEKEE (reference sequence). V was cut by 3 bases and J by 5 bases, with 20 bases left in between. The CDR3 DNA sequence: TGTGCCAGCAGCTACAAAGGGCAGGGCGCCGGGGAGACCCAGTACTTC. Protein product: CASSYKGQGAGETQYF.

This clonotype was counted once. This chain connects TRBV15 to TRBJ2-5, with TRBD1 matching over 10 bases. V lost 1 base to trimming and J lost 2 bases; unmatched junction nucleotides: 1. Germline CDR1 and CDR2: LNHNV and YYDKDF (reference sequence). The CDR3 is made up of 15 amino acids. CDR3: CATSRGTGGQETQYF. The CDR3 bases are TGTGCCACCAGCAGAGGGACAGGGGGTCAAGAGACCCAGTACTTC.

This clonotype was recorded a few times. This chain connects TRBV6-5 to TRBJ2-5, with D hard to call. This CDR3 is built from 13 residues. CDR1 and CDR2 (germline): MNHEY, SVGAGI. Trimming removed 2 bases at V and 2 bases at J, with 6 bases between. CDR3 bases: TGTGCCAGCAGTTACGGAATTCAAGAGACCCAGTACTTC. This gives the protein CASSYGIQETQYF.

The CDR3 DNA reads as TGTGCCAGCACCTACGGACAGTATAATTCACCCCTCCACTTT. Protein product: CASTYGQYNSPLHF. The J gene is TRBJ1-6, the V gene TRBV5-6; D might be TRBD1 (6 bases). V was clipped by 6 bases and J by 4 bases, with 11 bases between them. Germline V lookup: CDR1 SGHDT, CDR2 YYEEEE. This CDR3 region has 14 residues.

This rearrangement joins TRBV5-1 to TRBJ2-3; 7 nucleotides agree with TRBD1. The CDR3 length is 14 residues. V lost 4 bases and J lost 3; bases outside the gene matches: 5. CDR1 and CDR2 from the germline V gene are SGHRS and YFSETQ. CDR3 residues: CASSPEQGTDTQYF. Here the CDR3 DNA reads TGCGCCAGCAGCCCAGAACAGGGGACAGATACGCAGTATTTT.

The chain joins TRBV28 to TRBJ2-1; the match to TRBD2 covers 8 bases. The ends lost 2 bases at V and 1 base at J; junction bases unmatched: 4. Germline values: CDR1 MDHEN, CDR2 SYDVKM. The CDR3 has 16 residues. The CDR3 loop is CASSLLSGGSYNEQFF. Here the CDR3 DNA reads TGTGCCAGCAGTTTACTGTCGGGAGGGTCCTACAATGAGCAGTTCTTC.

At least ten counts were recorded for this clonotype. The rearrangement joins TRBV7-9 to TRBJ2-2; D is unclear. This CDR3 has 13 amino acids. V was pared by 5 bases and J by 2 bases, with 6 bases between. CDR1 is SEHNR and CDR2 is FQNEAQ in the germline V gene (reference sequence). CDR3 DNA sequence: TGTGCCAGCAGCAAACTTAACACCGGGGAGCTGTTTTTT. Translation gives CASSKLNTGELFF.

This clonotype appeared many times. CDR3 nucleotide sequence: TGTGCCAGCAGCTTAAGACTATCCCCCAATGAGCAGTTCTTC. Amino acids: CASSLRLSPNEQFF. The chain joins TRBV7-2 to TRBJ2-1, with D possibly being TRBD2 (5 bases). Looked up from germline, CDR1 is SGHTA and CDR2 is FQGNSA. V lost 2 bases, J lost 6 bases, and 11 bases lay in between. The CDR3 has 14 residues.

The rearrangement links TRBV20-1 to TRBJ2-6; possible D gene TRBD2, 5 bases. CDR1 is DFQATT and CDR2 is SNEGSKA in the germline V gene (reference sequence). Trimming took off 2 bases at V and 0 bases at J, with 8 bases between the two ends. This CDR3 is 15 amino acids long. The CDR3 reads CSARMGSSGANVLTF. The CDR3 nucleotides are TGCAGTGCTAGAATGGGGAGCTCTGGGGCCAACGTCCTGACTTTC.

In regard to this clonotype: Mismatch with germline at one junction end may stem from a read error. The chain employs TRBV12-3 or TRBV12-4 and TRBJ2-5; D call uncertain. The CDR3 extends over 13 amino acids. The CDR3 DNA sequence: TGTGTCAGCAGTTTAGATACCCAAGAGACCCAGTACTTC. It encodes CVSSLDTQETQYF.

This clonotype came up many times. V gene TRBV7-9 combines with J gene TRBJ2-3, with 12 nucleotides matching TRBD2. The CDR3 runs to 16 residues. CDR1 and CDR2 (germline): SEHNR, FQNEAQ (reference sequence). V was pared by 5 bases and J by 5 bases, with 8 bases of the junction left unmatched. The CDR3 sequence: CASSTWTSGTGDTQYF. CDR3 sequence (DNA): TGTGCCAGCAGCACCTGGACTAGCGGGACAGGAGATACGCAGTATTTT.

In this sample, this clonotype turned up a few times. The chain links TRBV10-2 to TRBJ1-1, with 8 positions matching TRBD1. This CDR3 is built from 13 residues. V shed 3 bases, J shed 10 bases, and the junction held 7 bases outside the gene matches. From germline, CDR1 is WSHSY and CDR2 SAAADI. The CDR3 region has the DNA TGCGCCAGCAGTGACCACAGGGGGAGGTCAGCTTTCTTT. This gives the protein CASSDHRGRSAFF.

This clonotype was seen a handful of times. The CDR3 DNA sequence: TGTGCCAGCAGCCCCCCCTTAGAAACAGATACGCAGTATTTT. Translating it yields CASSPPLETDTQYF. The V call is TRBV4-2, the J call TRBJ2-3, with D uncertain. CDR3 length equals 14 residues. V lost 4 bases and J 3 bases, leaving 11 bases between the germline ends. Germline CDR1 and CDR2: LGHNA and YNFKEQ.

V is TRBV7-6 and J is TRBJ2-3; TRBD2 matches 10 bases. The CDR3 loop spans 17 amino acids. V lost 0 bases, J lost 4 bases, and 7 bases stayed unmatched. Germline V gene data show CDR1 as SGHVS and CDR2 as FNYEAQ. As DNA, the CDR3 is TGTGCCAGCAGCTTAGCGATGGCTAGCGGGAGTGCAGATACGCAGTATTTT. It yields the protein CASSLAMASGSADTQYF.

The chain couples TRBV12-3 or TRBV12-4 to TRBJ1-3, with D unclear. V lost 3 bases and J 4 bases, leaving 7 bases between the germline ends. The CDR3 runs to 13 residues. DNA of the CDR3: TGTGCCAGCAGTTTCCAGCCAGGAAACACCATATATTTT. This translates into CASSFQPGNTIYF.

This sequence joins TRBV20-1 and TRBJ2-7; no reliable D call. The CDR3 spans 12 residues. Deletions cut 6 bases from V and 0 bases from J, with 9 bases between. Germline V gene lookup returns CDR1 DFQATT and CDR2 SNEGSKA (reference sequence). The DNA for the CDR3 is TGCAGTGCAAAGGTGGGCTCCTACGAGCAGTACTTC. Its protein product is CSAKVGSYEQYF.

This clonotype showed up just a few times. J is TRBJ1-2 and V is TRBV12-3 or TRBV12-4; D is uncertain. CDR3 length equals 13 residues. Trimming removed 2 bases from V and 6 bases from J, with 10 bases in between. For the CDR3, the DNA is TGTGCCAGCAGTTTAAATACCGGGGATGGCTACACCTTC. Protein product: CASSLNTGDGYTF.

The chain links TRBV30 to TRBJ2-7; TRBD1 matches 8 bases. The germline V gene encodes CDR1 GTSNPN and CDR2 SVGIG (reference sequence). The V and J ends lost 2 bases and 4 bases, in that order; junction bases with no gene match: 13. The CDR3 consists of 16 residues. In DNA, the CDR3 is TGTGCCTGGAGTATAAACCCCGGGACAGGCGAGTACGAGCAGTACTTC. The encoded protein is CAWSINPGTGEYEQYF. The variable domain in full, completed from reference TRBV30 and TRBJ2-7, reads SQTIHQWPATLVQPVGSPLSLECTVEGTSNPNLYWYRQAAGRGLQLLFYSVGIGQISSEVPQNLSASRPQDRQFILSSKKLLLSDSGFYLCAWSINPGTGEYEQYFGPGTRLTVT.

The sample holds a few counts of this clonotype. The chain joins TRBV6-5 to TRBJ1-6; D possibly corresponds to TRBD1 (6 bases). CDR1 and CDR2 from the germline V gene are MNHEY and SVGAGI. This CDR3 region has 13 residues. Trimming cost V 2 bases and J 10 bases, with 9 bases left between them. The chain's CDR3 is CASSYRGDSPLHF. The CDR3 nucleotides are TGTGCCAGCAGTTACAGGGGGGACTCACCCCTCCACTTT.

This chain uses TRBV9 with TRBJ2-7; D gene uncertain. CDR1 and CDR2 from the germline V gene are SGDLS and YYNGEE. CDR3 size: 14 residues. Trimming removed 0 bases at V and 2 bases at J, with 9 bases between. For the CDR3, the DNA is TGTGCCAGCAGCGTAGAGGGTAGGACCTACGAGCAGTACTTC. Protein sequence: CASSVEGRTYEQYF.

This clonotype was picked up a small number of times. This chain connects TRBV4-2 to TRBJ2-5; possible D gene TRBD2, 6 bases. The V end was cut by 4 bases, the J end by 4 bases, with 10 bases between. Per germline, CDR1 LGHNA and CDR2 YNFKEQ. The CDR3 extends over 13 amino acids. As DNA, the CDR3 is TGTGCCAGCAGCCCTGAGGGAGGAGAGACCCAGTACTTC. It specifies CASSPEGGETQYF.

This clonotype was seen a handful of times. This chain connects TRBV7-9 to TRBJ1-1; 7 bases line up with TRBD1. Germline-derived CDR1 and CDR2 are SEHNR and FQNEAQ (reference sequence). The trim removed 2 bases at V and 6 bases at J, leaving 12 bases unmatched. The CDR3 has 16 amino acids. The CDR3 DNA reads as TGTGCCAGCAGCTTAATGGTAGGGGGCAAAAGCTCTGAAGCTTTCTTT. The encoded protein is CASSLMVGGKSSEAFF.

CDR3 in DNA: TGTGCCAGCAGTCCAGACCCGGGACAGAACTACGAGCAGTACTTC. Encoded protein: CASSPDPGQNYEQYF. The genes are TRBV27 and TRBJ2-7, with 7 nucleotides matching TRBD1. The CDR3 consists of 15 residues. Looked up from germline, CDR1 is MNHEY and CDR2 is SMNVEV (reference sequence). The V gene end was trimmed by 5 bases and the J gene end by 3 bases; junction bases not matched to a gene: 10.

This clonotype was seen a handful of times. This CDR3 reads CASSLGGGIRVNDGQFF. The CDR3 DNA reads as TGTGCCAGCAGCTTAGGGGGCGGGATTCGCGTCAATGATGGGCAGTTCTTC. This chain links TRBV7-9 with TRBJ2-1; possibly TRBD2 for D (6 bases). The V and J ends lost 1 base and 12 bases respectively, with 25 bases between them. CDR1 and CDR2 (germline): SEHNR, FQNEAQ (reference sequence). The CDR3 is 17 residues long.

J is TRBJ2-4 and V is TRBV5-6; D may be TRBD2 (6 bases). Germline CDR1 is SGHDT and CDR2 is YYEEEE. There are 15 residues in the CDR3. V was cut by 4 bases and J by 7 bases, with 18 bases left in between. The CDR3 nucleotides are TGTGCCAGCAGCCCGGGTAGCGGCCCGTCGAACATTCAGTACTTC. Translation gives CASSPGSGPSNIQYF.

This chain joins TRBV20-1 and TRBJ2-7, with 11 bases fitting TRBD2. This CDR3 contains 15 residues. The V segment lost 0 bases and the J segment 6 bases; nucleotides outside the gene matches: 7. Germline loops: CDR1 DFQATT, CDR2 SNEGSKA (reference sequence). CDR3 region: CSARDRVLAGVEQYF. As DNA, the CDR3 is TGCAGTGCTAGAGATAGGGTACTAGCGGGGGTCGAGCAGTACTTC.

The V and J genes are TRBV6-2 or TRBV6-3 and TRBJ1-1, with 8 nucleotides matching TRBD1. Germline V gene sequence: CDR1 MNHEY, CDR2 SVGEGT. The CDR3 has 13 amino acids. J lost 5 bases, V lost 6 bases, and 5 bases had no gene match. CDR3 in amino acids: CASRWTGTTEAFF. The DNA of the CDR3 is TGTGCCAGCAGGTGGACAGGGACGACTGAAGCTTTCTTT.

This chain uses TRBV20-1 with TRBJ2-1, with 10 bases matching TRBD1. Germline CDR1 DFQATT, CDR2 SNEGSKA (reference sequence). Trimming at V came to 6 bases and at J to 8 bases, leaving 16 bases not matched to a gene. The CDR3 loop spans 16 amino acids. The CDR3 bases are TGCAGTGCACTCATCGGACAGGGGGTCGGGGGCGATGAGCAGTTCTTC. This codes for CSALIGQGVGGDEQFF.